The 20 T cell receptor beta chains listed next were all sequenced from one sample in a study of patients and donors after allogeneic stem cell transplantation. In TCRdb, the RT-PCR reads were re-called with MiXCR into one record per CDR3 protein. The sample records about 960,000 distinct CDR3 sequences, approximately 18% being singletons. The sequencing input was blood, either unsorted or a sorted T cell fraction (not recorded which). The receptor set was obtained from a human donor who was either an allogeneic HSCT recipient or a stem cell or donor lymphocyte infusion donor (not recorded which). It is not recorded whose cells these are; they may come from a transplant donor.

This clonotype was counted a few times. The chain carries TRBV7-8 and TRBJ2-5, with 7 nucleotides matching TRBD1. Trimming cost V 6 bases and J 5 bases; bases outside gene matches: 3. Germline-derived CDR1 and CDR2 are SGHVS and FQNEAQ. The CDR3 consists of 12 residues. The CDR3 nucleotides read TGTGCCAGCAGGCAGGGGGAGGAGACCCAGTACTTC. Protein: CASRQGEETQYF.

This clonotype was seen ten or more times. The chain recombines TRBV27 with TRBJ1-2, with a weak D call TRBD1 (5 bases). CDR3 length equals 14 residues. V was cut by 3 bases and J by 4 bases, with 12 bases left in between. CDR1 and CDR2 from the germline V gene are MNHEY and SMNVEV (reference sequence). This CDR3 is CASSFRDRPYGYTF. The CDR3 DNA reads TGTGCCAGCAGTTTCCGGGACCGACCCTATGGCTACACCTTC.

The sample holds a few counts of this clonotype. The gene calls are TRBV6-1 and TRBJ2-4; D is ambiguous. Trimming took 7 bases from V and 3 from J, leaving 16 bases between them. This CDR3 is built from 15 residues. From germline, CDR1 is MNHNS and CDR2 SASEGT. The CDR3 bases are TGTGCCAGCACCAAACCGACCCTAGGCAAAAACATTCAGTACTTC. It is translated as CASTKPTLGKNIQYF.

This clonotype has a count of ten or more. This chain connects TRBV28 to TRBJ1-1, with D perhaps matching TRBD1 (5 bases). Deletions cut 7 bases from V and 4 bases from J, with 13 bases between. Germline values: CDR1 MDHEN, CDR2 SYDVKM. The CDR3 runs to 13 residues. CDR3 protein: CASTLYGTTEAFF. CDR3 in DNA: TGTGCCAGCACCCTATACGGGACCACTGAAGCTTTCTTT.

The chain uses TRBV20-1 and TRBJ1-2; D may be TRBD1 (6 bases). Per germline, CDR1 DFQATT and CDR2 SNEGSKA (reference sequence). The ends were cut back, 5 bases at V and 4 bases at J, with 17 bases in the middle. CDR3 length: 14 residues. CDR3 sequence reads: CSAEGDGDGYGYTF. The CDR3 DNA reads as TGCAGTGCTGAGGGGGACGGGGACGGCTATGGCTACACCTTC.

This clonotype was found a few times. CDR3 amino acids: CASSKGGYEQYF. The CDR3 DNA sequence: TGTGCCAGCAGTAAGGGCGGGTACGAGCAGTACTTC. The chain links TRBV6-5 to TRBJ2-7, with D tentatively TRBD2 (5 bases). Germline loops: CDR1 MNHEY, CDR2 SVGAGI. This CDR3 contains 12 residues. With 5 bases removed from V and 4 bases from J, the gap between germline ends came to 9 bases.

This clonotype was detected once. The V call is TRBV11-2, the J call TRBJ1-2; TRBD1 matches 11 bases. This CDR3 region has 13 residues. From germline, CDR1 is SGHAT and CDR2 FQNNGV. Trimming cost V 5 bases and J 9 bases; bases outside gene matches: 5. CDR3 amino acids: CASSIRDRGSYTF. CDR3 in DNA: TGTGCCAGCAGCATCCGGGACAGGGGGAGCTACACCTTC.

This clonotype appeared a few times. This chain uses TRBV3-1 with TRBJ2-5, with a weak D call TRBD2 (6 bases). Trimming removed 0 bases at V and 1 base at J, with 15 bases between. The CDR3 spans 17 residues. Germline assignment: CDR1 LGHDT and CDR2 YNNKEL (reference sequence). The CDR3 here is CASSQEEPSALQETQYF. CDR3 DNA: TGTGCCAGCAGCCAAGAAGAGCCTAGCGCCCTCCAAGAGACCCAGTACTTC.

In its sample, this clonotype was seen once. The CDR3 spells CASSSIRGRYEQYF. The CDR3 DNA reads as TGTGCCAGCAGCTCCATCAGGGGACGGTACGAGCAGTACTTC. The chain couples TRBV7-2 to TRBJ2-7; D perhaps matches TRBD1 (6 bases). The ends were cut back, 4 bases at V and 4 bases at J, with 14 bases in the middle. Looked up from germline, CDR1 is SGHTA and CDR2 is FQGNSA. CDR3 length equals 14 residues.

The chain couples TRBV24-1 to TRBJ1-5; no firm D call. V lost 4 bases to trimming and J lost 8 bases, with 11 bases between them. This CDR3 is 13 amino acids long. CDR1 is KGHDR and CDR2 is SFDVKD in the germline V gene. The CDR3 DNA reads TGTGCCACCAGTGACCCGGCTGGCAAGCCCCAGCATTTT. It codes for CATSDPAGKPQHF.

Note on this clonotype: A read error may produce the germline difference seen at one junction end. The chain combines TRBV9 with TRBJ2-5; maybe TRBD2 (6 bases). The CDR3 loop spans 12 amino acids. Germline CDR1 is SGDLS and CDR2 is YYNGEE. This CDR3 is CASSGTGGSRAF. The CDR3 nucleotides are TGTGCCAGCAGCGGGACTGGGGGGTCAAGGGCCTTC.

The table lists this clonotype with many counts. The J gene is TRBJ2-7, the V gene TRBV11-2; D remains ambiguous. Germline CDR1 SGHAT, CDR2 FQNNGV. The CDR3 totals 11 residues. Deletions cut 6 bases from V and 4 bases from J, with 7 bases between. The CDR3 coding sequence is TGTGCCAGCAGTCCTAAATACGAGCAGTACTTC. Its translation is CASSPKYEQYF.

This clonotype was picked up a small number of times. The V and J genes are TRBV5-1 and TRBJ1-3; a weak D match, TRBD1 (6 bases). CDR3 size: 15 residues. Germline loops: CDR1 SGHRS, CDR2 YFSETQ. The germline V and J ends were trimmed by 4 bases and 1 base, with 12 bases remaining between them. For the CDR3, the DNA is TGCGCCAGCAGCCCGACAGGTCAATCTGGAAACACCATATATTTT. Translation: CASSPTGQSGNTIYF.

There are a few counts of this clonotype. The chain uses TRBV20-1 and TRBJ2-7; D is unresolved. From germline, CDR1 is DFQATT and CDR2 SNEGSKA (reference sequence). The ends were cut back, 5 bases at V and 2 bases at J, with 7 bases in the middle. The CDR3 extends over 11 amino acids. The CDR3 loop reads CSAPLPYEQYF. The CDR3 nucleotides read TGCAGTGCTCCTCTTCCCTACGAGCAGTACTTC.

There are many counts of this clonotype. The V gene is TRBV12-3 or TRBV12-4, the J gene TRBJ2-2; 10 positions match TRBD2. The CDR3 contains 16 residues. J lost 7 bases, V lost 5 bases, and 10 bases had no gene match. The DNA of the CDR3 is TGTGCCAGCAGTGAAGGCCTAGCGGGAGCGGTCGGGGAGCTGTTTTTT. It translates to CASSEGLAGAVGELFF.

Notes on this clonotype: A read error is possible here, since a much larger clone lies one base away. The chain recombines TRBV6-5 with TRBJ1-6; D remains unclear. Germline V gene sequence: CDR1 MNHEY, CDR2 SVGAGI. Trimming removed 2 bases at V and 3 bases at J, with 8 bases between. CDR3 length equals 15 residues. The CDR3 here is CASSYVGSYNSPLHF. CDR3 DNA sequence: TGTGCCAGCAGTTACGTGGGGAGCTATAATTCACCCCTCCACTTT.

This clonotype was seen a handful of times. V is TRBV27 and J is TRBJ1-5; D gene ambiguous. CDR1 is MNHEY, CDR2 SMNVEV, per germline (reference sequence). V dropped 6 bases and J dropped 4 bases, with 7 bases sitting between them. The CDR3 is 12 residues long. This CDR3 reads CASSNVNQPQHF. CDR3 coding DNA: TGTGCCAGCAGCAACGTGAATCAGCCCCAGCATTTT.

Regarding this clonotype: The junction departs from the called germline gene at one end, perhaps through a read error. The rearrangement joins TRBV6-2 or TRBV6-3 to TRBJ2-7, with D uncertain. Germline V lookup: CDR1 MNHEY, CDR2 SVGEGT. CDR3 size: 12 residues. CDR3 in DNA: TGTGCCAGCAATTACGGATCCTACGAGCAGTACTTC. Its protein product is CASNYGSYEQYF.

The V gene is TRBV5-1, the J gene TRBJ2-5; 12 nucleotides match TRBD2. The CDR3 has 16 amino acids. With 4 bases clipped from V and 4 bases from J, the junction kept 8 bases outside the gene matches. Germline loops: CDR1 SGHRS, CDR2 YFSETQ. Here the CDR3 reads CASSPGRLAGVETQYF. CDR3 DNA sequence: TGCGCCAGCAGCCCCGGGCGACTAGCGGGAGTAGAGACCCAGTACTTC.

The CDR3: CASSQDGAKRSETQYF. The CDR3 DNA reads TGCGCCAGCAGCCAAGATGGGGCCAAGCGCAGTGAGACCCAGTACTTC. The chain is built from TRBV4-1 and TRBJ2-5, with a weak D call TRBD1 (5 bases). The germline V gene encodes CDR1 MGHRA and CDR2 YSYEKL. Trimming removed 0 bases from V and 5 bases from J, with 16 bases in between. The CDR3 is 16 amino acids.